This T cell receptor beta chain was captured by sequencing in a study of STAT3 mutations in large granular lymphocyte leukemia. The study's findings and limits: Some patients had persisting codominant clonotypes that could mask small clones. At least one immunodominant TCR beta clonotype appeared in every T-cell large granular lymphocyte leukemia patient. Differing intervals and regimens complicate linking therapy response to clone burden. In about 30% of the 18 patients, new TCR clonotypes emerged after therapy.

Some clones are missing from TCRdb's copy, which holds only in-frame ones; the method was immunoSEQ multiplex PCR. The sample yields under 15,000 clones, roughly 90% seen once. As regards this clone: Its antigen is not known.

Sequences were obtained from peripheral blood mononuclear cells. The clonotype comes from a man aged 35-49 years with T-cell large granular lymphocyte leukemia. Some clones in this sample may be carry-over from other donors' samples.

CDR3 DNA sequence: TGTGCCTGGAGTGTAGGTTTCCCCTATGGCTACACCTTC. Protein product: CAWSVGFPYGYTF. The rearrangement links TRBV30 to TRBJ1-2; D not resolved. This CDR3 has 13 residues. Trimming took off 0 bases at V and 4 bases at J, with 9 bases between the two ends. The germline CDR1 and CDR2 sequences are GTSNPN and SVGIG (reference sequence).